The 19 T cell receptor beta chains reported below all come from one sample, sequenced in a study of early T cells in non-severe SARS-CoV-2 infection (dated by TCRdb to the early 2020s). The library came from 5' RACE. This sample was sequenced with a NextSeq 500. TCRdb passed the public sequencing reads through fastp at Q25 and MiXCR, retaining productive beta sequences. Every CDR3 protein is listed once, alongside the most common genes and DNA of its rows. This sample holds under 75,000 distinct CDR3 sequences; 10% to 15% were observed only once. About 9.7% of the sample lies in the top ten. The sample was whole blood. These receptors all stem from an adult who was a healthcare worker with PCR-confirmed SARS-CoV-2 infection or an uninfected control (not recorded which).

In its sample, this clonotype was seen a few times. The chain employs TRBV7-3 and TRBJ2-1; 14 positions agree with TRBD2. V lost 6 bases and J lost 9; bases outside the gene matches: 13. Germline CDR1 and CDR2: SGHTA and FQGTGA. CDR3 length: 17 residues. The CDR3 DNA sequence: TGTGCCAGCAGACGATCGGGACTAGCGGGAGAGTACGGTGAGCAGTTCTTC. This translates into CASRRSGLAGEYGEQFF.

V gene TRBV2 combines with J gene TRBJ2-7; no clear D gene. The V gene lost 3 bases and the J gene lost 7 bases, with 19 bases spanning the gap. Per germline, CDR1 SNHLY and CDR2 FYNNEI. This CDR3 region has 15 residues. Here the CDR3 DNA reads TGTGCCAGCAGTGAGGGTTCAGGCGGTCTCGGGGAGCAGTACTTC. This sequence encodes CASSEGSGGLGEQYF.

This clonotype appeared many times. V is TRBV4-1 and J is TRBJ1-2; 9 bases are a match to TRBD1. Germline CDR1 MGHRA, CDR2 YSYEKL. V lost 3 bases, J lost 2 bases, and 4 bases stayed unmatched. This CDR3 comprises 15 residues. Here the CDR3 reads CASSHGTGKNYGYTF. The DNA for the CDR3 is TGCGCCAGCAGCCATGGGACAGGGAAAAACTATGGCTACACCTTC.

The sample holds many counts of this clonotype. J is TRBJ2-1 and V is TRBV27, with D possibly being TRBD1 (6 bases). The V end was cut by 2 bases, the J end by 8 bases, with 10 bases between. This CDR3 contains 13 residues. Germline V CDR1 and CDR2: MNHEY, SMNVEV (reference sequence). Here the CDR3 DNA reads TGTGCCAGCAGTTTAACAGGGTACGATGAGCAGTTCTTC. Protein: CASSLTGYDEQFF.

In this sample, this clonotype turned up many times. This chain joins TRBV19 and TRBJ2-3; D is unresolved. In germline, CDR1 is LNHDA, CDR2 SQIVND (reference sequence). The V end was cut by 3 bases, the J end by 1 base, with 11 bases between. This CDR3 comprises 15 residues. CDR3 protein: CASSIASARTDTQYF. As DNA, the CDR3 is TGTGCCAGTAGTATTGCCAGCGCCCGCACAGATACGCAGTATTTT.

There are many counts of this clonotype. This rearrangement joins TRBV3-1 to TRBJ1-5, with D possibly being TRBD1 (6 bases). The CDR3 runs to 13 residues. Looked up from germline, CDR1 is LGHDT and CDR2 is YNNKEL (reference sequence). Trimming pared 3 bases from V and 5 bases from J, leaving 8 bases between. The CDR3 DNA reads TGTGCCAGCAGCCAGGGGGCGCATCAGCCCCAGCATTTT. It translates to CASSQGAHQPQHF.

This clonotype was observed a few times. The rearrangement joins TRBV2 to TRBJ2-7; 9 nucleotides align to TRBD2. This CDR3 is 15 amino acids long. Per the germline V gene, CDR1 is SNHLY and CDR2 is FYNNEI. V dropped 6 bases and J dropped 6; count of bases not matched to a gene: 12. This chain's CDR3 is CASSGRTGTSSEQYF. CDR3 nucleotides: TGTGCCAGCAGCGGGAGAACCGGGACTAGCAGCGAGCAGTACTTC.

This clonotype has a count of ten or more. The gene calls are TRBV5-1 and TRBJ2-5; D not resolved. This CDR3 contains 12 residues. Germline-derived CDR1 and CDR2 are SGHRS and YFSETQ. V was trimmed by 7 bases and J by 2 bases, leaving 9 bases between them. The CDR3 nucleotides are TGCGCCAGCCGTCTCGGTCAAGAGACCCAGTACTTC. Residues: CASRLGQETQYF.

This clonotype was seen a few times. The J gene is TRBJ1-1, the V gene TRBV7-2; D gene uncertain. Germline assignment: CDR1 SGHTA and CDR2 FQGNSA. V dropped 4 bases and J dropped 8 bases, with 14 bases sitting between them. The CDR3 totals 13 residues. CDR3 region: CASSSSPPGEAFF. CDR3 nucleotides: TGTGCCAGCAGCTCCTCCCCACCGGGAGAAGCTTTCTTT.

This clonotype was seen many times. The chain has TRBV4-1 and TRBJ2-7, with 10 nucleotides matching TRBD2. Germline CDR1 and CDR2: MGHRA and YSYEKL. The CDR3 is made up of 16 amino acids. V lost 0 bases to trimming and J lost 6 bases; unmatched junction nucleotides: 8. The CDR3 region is CASSQEGASGRSEQYF. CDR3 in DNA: TGCGCCAGCAGCCAAGAGGGGGCTAGCGGGAGATCCGAGCAGTACTTC.

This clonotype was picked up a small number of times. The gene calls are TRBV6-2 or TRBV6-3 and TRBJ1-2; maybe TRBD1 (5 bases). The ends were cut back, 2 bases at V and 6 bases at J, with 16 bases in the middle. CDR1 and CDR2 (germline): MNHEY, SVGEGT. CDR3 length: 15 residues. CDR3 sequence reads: CASSYAGGESDGYTF. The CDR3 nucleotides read TGTGCCAGCAGTTACGCCGGGGGTGAGTCGGATGGCTACACCTTC.

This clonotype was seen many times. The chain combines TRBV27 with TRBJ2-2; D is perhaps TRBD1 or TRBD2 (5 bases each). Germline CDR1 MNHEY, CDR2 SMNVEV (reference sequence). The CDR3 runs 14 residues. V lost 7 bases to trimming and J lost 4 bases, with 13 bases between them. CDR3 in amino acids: CASNRQGATGELFF. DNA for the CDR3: TGTGCCAGCAACCGTCAGGGAGCCACCGGGGAGCTGTTTTTT.

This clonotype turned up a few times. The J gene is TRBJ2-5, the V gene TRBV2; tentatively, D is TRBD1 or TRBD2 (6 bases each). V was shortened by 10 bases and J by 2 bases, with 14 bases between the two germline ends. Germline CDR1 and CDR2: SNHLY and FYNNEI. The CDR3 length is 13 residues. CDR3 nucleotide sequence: TGTGCCACCAATCGGAGGGGGCAAGAGACCCAGTACTTC. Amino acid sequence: CATNRRGQETQYF.

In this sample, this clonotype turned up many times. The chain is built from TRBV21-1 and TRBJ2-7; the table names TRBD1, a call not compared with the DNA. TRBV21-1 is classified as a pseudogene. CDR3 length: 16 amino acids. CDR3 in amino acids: CASSKRDIGVAYEQYF. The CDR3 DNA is TGTGCCAGCAGCAAGAGGGACATAGGGGTAGCCTACGAGCAGTACTTC.

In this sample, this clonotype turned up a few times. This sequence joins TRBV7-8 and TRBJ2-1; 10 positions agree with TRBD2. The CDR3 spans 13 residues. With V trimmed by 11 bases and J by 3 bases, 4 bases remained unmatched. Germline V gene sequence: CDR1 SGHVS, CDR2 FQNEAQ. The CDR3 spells CAATSGVYNEQFF. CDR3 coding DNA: TGTGCCGCTACTAGCGGGGTCTACAATGAGCAGTTCTTC. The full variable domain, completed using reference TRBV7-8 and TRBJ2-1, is GAGVSQSPRYKVAKRGQDVALRCDPISGHVSLFWYQQALGQGPEFLTYFQNEAQLDKSGLPSDRFFAERPEGSVSTLKIQRTQQEDSAVYLCAATSGVYNEQFFGPGTRLTVL.

CDR3 DNA: TGTGCCAGCAGCGTGCTCCATCAGGACAATGAGCAGTTCTTC. Amino acid sequence: CASSVLHQDNEQFF. The chain combines TRBV9 with TRBJ2-1; D is ambiguous. The germline gives CDR1 SGDLS, CDR2 YYNGEE. V lost 2 bases, J lost 5 bases, and 11 bases lay in between. The CDR3 loop spans 14 amino acids.

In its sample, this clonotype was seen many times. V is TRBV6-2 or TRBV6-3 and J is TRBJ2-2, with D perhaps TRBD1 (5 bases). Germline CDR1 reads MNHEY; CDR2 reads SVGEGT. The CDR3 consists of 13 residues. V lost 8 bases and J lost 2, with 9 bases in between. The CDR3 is CASHRHNTGELFF. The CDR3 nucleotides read TGTGCCAGCCACAGGCATAACACCGGGGAGCTGTTTTTT.

The CDR3 protein is CASSLEWTGGSDEQFF. CDR3 in DNA: TGTGCCAGCAGCTTAGAGTGGACAGGGGGGTCGGATGAGCAGTTCTTC. V and J are TRBV7-9 and TRBJ2-1, with TRBD1 identical over 10 bases. The germline V gene encodes CDR1 SEHNR and CDR2 FQNEAQ (reference sequence). The ends lost 1 base at V and 8 bases at J; junction bases unmatched: 8. The CDR3 is 16 amino acids.

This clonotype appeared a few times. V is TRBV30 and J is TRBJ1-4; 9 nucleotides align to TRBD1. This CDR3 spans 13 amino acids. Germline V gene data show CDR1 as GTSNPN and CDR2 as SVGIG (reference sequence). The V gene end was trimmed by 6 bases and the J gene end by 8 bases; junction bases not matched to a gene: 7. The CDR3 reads CACDGTGQEKLFF. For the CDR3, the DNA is TGTGCCTGCGACGGGACAGGGCAGGAAAAACTGTTTTTT.